Listed here are 24 T cell receptor beta chains from one sample, sequenced in a study of glioma-infiltrating T cells after dendritic cell vaccination. Profiled with immunoSEQ multiplex PCR; TCRdb holds only in-frame clones, not every one. The repertoire includes about 73,000 clones, about four fifths of them detected once, and around 1.9% sits in the top ten. The sequencing here drew on blood, taken before dendritic cell vaccination. Every receptor here comes from a human donor with glioblastoma.

The V call is TRBV7-9, the J call TRBJ1-1, with TRBD1 as a possible D gene (6 bases). CDR1 and CDR2 from the germline V gene are SEHNR and FQNEAQ (reference sequence). With 5 bases removed from V and 0 bases from J, the gap between germline ends came to 13 bases. The CDR3 covers 15 residues. This chain's CDR3 is CASSPPGQLNTEAFF. The CDR3 DNA sequence: TGTGCCAGCAGCCCTCCGGGACAACTGAACACTGAAGCTTTCTTT.

The chain is built from TRBV29-1 and TRBJ1-2; D remains ambiguous. The germline V and J ends were trimmed by 6 bases and 0 bases, with 11 bases remaining between them. CDR1 is SQVTM and CDR2 is ANQGSEA in the germline V gene. The CDR3 is made up of 13 amino acids. CDR3 residues: CSVSTGANYGYTF. The CDR3 nucleotides are TGCAGCGTCTCGACGGGAGCTAACTATGGCTACACCTTC.

A few counts support this clone. The genes are TRBV5-6 and TRBJ2-7, with D unclear. Germline V gene data show CDR1 as SGHDT and CDR2 as YYEEEE. The CDR3 has 16 residues. V dropped 0 bases and J dropped 2 bases, with 15 bases sitting between them. CDR3 DNA sequence: TGTGCCAGCAGCTTGGGTCCCAGCCGAGGCGCCTACGAGCAGTACTTC. Translated, it gives CASSLGPSRGAYEQYF.

The rearrangement uses TRBV7-9 and TRBJ1-1, with no clear D. V was cut by 3 bases and J by 1 base, with 18 bases left in between. Per the germline V gene, CDR1 is SEHNR and CDR2 is FQNEAQ (reference sequence). CDR3 length: 17 amino acids. CDR3 protein: CASSLGAWGVGNTEAFF. The CDR3 DNA is TGTGCCAGCAGCTTGGGAGCTTGGGGTGTGGGGAACACTGAAGCTTTCTTT.

This chain joins TRBV18 and TRBJ1-5, with D possibly matching TRBD1 (5 bases). V was shortened by 0 bases and J by 3 bases, with 9 bases between the two germline ends. The germline CDR1 and CDR2 sequences are KGHSH and LQKENI. The CDR3 contains 15 residues. The CDR3 region is CASSPPTGFNQPQHF. CDR3 bases: TGTGCCAGCTCACCACCAACAGGCTTCAATCAGCCCCAGCATTTT.

The chain is built from TRBV6-5 and TRBJ1-3, with D perhaps matching TRBD1 (5 bases). V gave up 0 bases and J gave up 5 bases, with 8 bases separating them. The CDR3 sequence is 14 residues long. Germline V gene data show CDR1 as MNHEY and CDR2 as SVGAGI. The CDR3 bases are TGTGCCAGCAGTTACTCAAGACAGAGAAACACCATATATTTT. This gives the protein CASSYSRQRNTIYF.

J is TRBJ1-5 and V is TRBV19; D may be TRBD1 (6 bases). This CDR3 contains 16 residues. The V gene lost 7 bases and the J gene lost 1 base, with 17 bases spanning the gap. Germline values: CDR1 LNHDA, CDR2 SQIVND (reference sequence). The DNA of the CDR3 is TGTGCCAGTACCAAGAGGACAGAGCCCAGCAATCAGCCCCAGCATTTT. It encodes CASTKRTEPSNQPQHF.

This clone was detected a few times. The rearrangement links TRBV2 to TRBJ2-1; D is unclear. The CDR3 spans 8 residues. Germline lookup yields CDR1 SNHLY and CDR2 FYNNEI. Trimming pared 11 bases from V and 12 bases from J, leaving 8 bases between. The CDR3 region has the DNA TGTGCCCCCGGCGGGCAGTTCTTC. Amino acid sequence: CAPGGQFF. The variable domain in full, completed from reference TRBV2 and TRBJ2-1, reads EPEVTQTPSHQVTQMGQEVILRCVPISNHLYFYWYRQILGQKVEFLVSFYNNEISEKSEIFDDQFSVERPDGSNFTLKIRSTKLEDSAMYFCAPGGQFFGPGTRLTVL.

The CDR3, as DNA: TGTGCCAGCAGCCGTCAGGGGCCCGCGAACACCGGGGAGCTGTTTTTT. Amino acids: CASSRQGPANTGELFF. This rearrangement joins TRBV13 to TRBJ2-2; D is possibly TRBD1 (6 bases). Trimming removed 5 bases at V and 0 bases at J, with 13 bases between. This CDR3 has 16 amino acids. Germline CDR1 is PRHDT and CDR2 is FYEKMQ (reference sequence).

In this sample, this clone turned up a few times. This chain connects TRBV19 to TRBJ1-3, with a tentative D call TRBD1 (5 bases). The V end was cut by 5 bases, the J end by 1 base, with 12 bases between. This CDR3 has 15 residues. Germline-derived CDR1 and CDR2 are LNHDA and SQIVND (reference sequence). DNA of the CDR3: TGTGCCAGTAGTTTTCAAACAGGTTCTGGAAACACCATATATTTT. This encodes CASSFQTGSGNTIYF.

V is TRBV9 and J is TRBJ2-2; TRBD1 agrees at 9 bases. The CDR3 totals 15 residues. Trimming removed 6 bases from V and 3 bases from J; junction bases left unmatched: 6. Per germline, CDR1 SGDLS and CDR2 YYNGEE. The CDR3 DNA follows: TGTGCCAGCAACCTGGACAGGGGCCACACCGGGGAGCTGTTTTTT. Translation: CASNLDRGHTGELFF.

The chain couples TRBV25-1 to TRBJ1-4, with TRBD1 matching over 12 bases. CDR3 size: 17 residues. J lost 7 bases, V lost 1 base, and 7 bases had no gene match. CDR1 and CDR2 from the germline V gene are MGHDK and SYGVNS. This chain's CDR3 is CASSESPGQGASEKLFF. CDR3 sequence (DNA): TGTGCCAGCAGTGAATCTCCGGGACAGGGGGCGAGTGAAAAACTGTTTTTT.

The genes are TRBV10-3 and TRBJ2-1; TRBD2 is a possible D gene (6 bases). The germline V gene encodes CDR1 ENHRY and CDR2 SYGVKD. This CDR3 is 18 amino acids long. Trimming shortened V by 4 bases and J by 0 bases, and 19 bases separated the two germline ends. This CDR3 reads CAISADGSGRSSYNEQFF. The CDR3 DNA is TGTGCCATCAGTGCCGACGGGAGCGGAAGAAGCTCCTACAATGAGCAGTTCTTC.

The V call is TRBV29-1, the J call TRBJ1-1; 9 nucleotides line up with TRBD1. The CDR3 contains 14 residues. Trimming cost V 4 bases and J 5 bases; bases outside gene matches: 8. Germline-derived CDR1 and CDR2 are SQVTM and ANQGSEA. The CDR3 sequence is CSVGPGQGSTEAFF. The DNA for the CDR3 is TGCAGCGTTGGGCCGGGACAGGGAAGTACTGAAGCTTTCTTT.

The genes are TRBV7-3 and TRBJ2-5; TRBD1 agrees at 9 bases. Trimming took 5 bases from V and 6 from J; bases not matched to a gene: 7. CDR3 size: 14 residues. Germline loops: CDR1 SGHTA, CDR2 FQGTGA. CDR3 protein: CASSRTGGMQTQYF. For the CDR3, the DNA is TGTGCCAGCAGCCGTACAGGGGGCATGCAGACCCAGTACTTC.

The CDR3 spells CASSEAEETQYF. The CDR3 DNA is TGTGCCAGCAGTGAAGCTGAGGAGACCCAGTACTTC. The chain joins TRBV2 to TRBJ2-5; D gene uncertain. Trimming stripped 0 bases from V and 5 bases from J, with 4 bases between. The CDR3 is made up of 12 amino acids. Germline CDR1 reads SNHLY; CDR2 reads FYNNEI.

This clone showed up just a few times. The CDR3 sequence is CASSLGAELFF. As DNA, the CDR3 is TGTGCCAGCTCGCTAGGGGCGGAACTGTTTTTT. V usage is TRBV18 and J usage is TRBJ1-4, with D perhaps matching TRBD1 (5 bases). Germline values: CDR1 KGHSH, CDR2 LQKENI. The CDR3 is made up of 11 amino acids. The V gene lost 6 bases and the J gene lost 12 bases, with 11 bases spanning the gap. The whole variable domain, remainder taken from reference TRBV18 and TRBJ1-4, is NAGVMQNPRHLVRRRGQEARLRCSPMKGHSHVYWYRQLPEEGLKFMVYLQKENIIDESGMPKERFSAEFPKEGPSILRIQQVVRGDSAAYFCASSLGAELFFGSGTQLSVL.

The V call is TRBV5-1, the J call TRBJ2-7; 9 positions match TRBD1. Trimming at V came to 4 bases and at J to 5 bases, leaving 10 bases not matched to a gene. Germline V lookup: CDR1 SGHRS, CDR2 YFSETQ. CDR3 length: 15 amino acids. The CDR3 DNA reads as TGCGCCAGCAGCCCGGGGGACAGGGAGGTGCACGAGCAGTACTTC. It specifies CASSPGDREVHEQYF. The whole variable domain, filled in from reference TRBV5-1 and TRBJ2-7, reads KAGVTQTPRYLIKTRGQQVTLSCSPISGHRSVSWYQQTPGQGLQFLFEYFSETQRNKGNFPGRFSGRQFSNSRSEMNVSTLELGDSALYLCASSPGDREVHEQYFGPGTRLTVT.

This chain links TRBV19 with TRBJ1-2; 7 bases match TRBD1. V gave up 7 bases and J gave up 9 bases; unmatched junction bases: 26. There are 18 residues in the CDR3. Germline CDR1 LNHDA, CDR2 SQIVND (reference sequence). In DNA form, the CDR3 reads TGTGCCAGTAACGCGCTCTTTACCGGGACAGCCATTCTATGGAGCTACACCTTC. Residues: CASNALFTGTAILWSYTF.

The chain is built from TRBV27 and TRBJ2-5, with D perhaps matching TRBD1 (6 bases). CDR3 length equals 15 residues. The ends were cut back, 4 bases at V and 7 bases at J, with 19 bases in the middle. CDR1 is MNHEY, CDR2 SMNVEV, per germline (reference sequence). The CDR3 coding sequence is TGTGCCAGCAGTTCTACAGGGCTCCACGAAGGGACCCAGTACTTC. It codes for CASSSTGLHEGTQYF.

CDR3 sequence reads: CASSPTGELNTEAFF. In DNA form, the CDR3 reads TGCGCCAGCAGCCCAACCGGGGAGTTGAACACTGAAGCTTTCTTT. The chain joins TRBV5-1 to TRBJ1-1; no clear D. This CDR3 contains 15 residues. The germline V gene has CDR1 SGHRS and CDR2 YFSETQ. V was pared by 4 bases and J by 0 bases, with 13 bases between.

This sequence joins TRBV15 and TRBJ2-1; D uncertain. Looked up from germline, CDR1 is LNHNV and CDR2 is YYDKDF (reference sequence). Trimming stripped 5 bases from V and 10 bases from J, with 9 bases between. The CDR3 extends over 11 amino acids. DNA of the CDR3: TGTGCCACCAGCGTGCGGAGCGAGCAGTTCTTC. It translates to CATSVRSEQFF. Full variable domain (rest looked up from reference TRBV15 and TRBJ2-1): DAMVIQNPRYQVTQFGKPVTLSCSQTLNHNVMYWYQQKSSQAPKLLFHYYDKDFNNEADTPDNFQSRRPNTSFCFLDIRSPGLGDTAMYLCATSVRSEQFFGPGTRLTVL.

The J gene is TRBJ2-6, the V gene TRBV7-7; 7 nucleotides align to TRBD1. Germline assignment: CDR1 SSHAT and CDR2 FNYEAQ (reference sequence). The V and J ends lost 5 bases and 4 bases, in that order; junction bases with no gene match: 5. This CDR3 spans 15 amino acids. The CDR3 loop reads CASSLGGAGANVLTF. The DNA of the CDR3 is TGTGCCAGCAGCCTAGGGGGCGCCGGGGCCAACGTCCTGACTTTC.

J is TRBJ1-6 and V is TRBV15, with D maybe TRBD1 (6 bases). The CDR3 length is 16 residues. Germline assignment: CDR1 LNHNV and CDR2 YYDKDF (reference sequence). The ends were cut back, 1 base at V and 5 bases at J, with 12 bases in the middle. CDR3 sequence: CATSRGQGTNNSPLHF. The CDR3 coding sequence is TGTGCCACCAGCAGAGGGCAGGGGACCAATAATTCACCCCTCCACTTT.